The 9 T cell receptor beta chains below all came from one sample that was sequenced in a study of CD8+CD57+ T cells in acquired aplastic anemia. TCR beta VDJ and CDR3 profiles were obtained from a genomic DNA template. TCRdb re-analysed the reads in MiXCR, keeping a single row per CDR3 protein. The table has some 140,000 distinct CDR3 sequences, 52% seen once. Patients selected for sequencing had displayed CD8+CD57+ cell expansion by flow cytometry. Source material: sorted CD4+, CD8+, or CD8+CD57+ T cells (not recorded which) from PBMCs. The receptors here all came from a human donor with aplastic anemia.

The gene calls are TRBV19 and TRBJ2-7; D is perhaps TRBD1 (7 bases). CDR3 size: 15 residues. CDR1 LNHDA and CDR2 SQIVND come from the germline V gene (reference sequence). The V end lost 5 bases, the J end lost 2 bases, and 16 bases lay between the germline ends. CDR3 protein: CASSPSGGGAYEQYF. The CDR3 region has the DNA TGTGCCAGTAGTCCCTCAGGAGGGGGCGCCTACGAGCAGTACTTC.

Of note for this clonotype: One end of the junction varies from germline; a read error may be responsible. The chain combines TRBV7-9 with TRBJ2-2, with a tentative D call TRBD2 (5 bases). Germline CDR1 reads SEHNR; CDR2 reads FQNEAQ (reference sequence). The CDR3 spans 13 residues. The CDR3 region is CASRNGITGELLF. Here the CDR3 DNA reads TGTGCCAGCAGGAACGGGATCACCGGGGAGCTGCTTTTT.

This clonotype was seen repeatedly, ten times or more. V and J are TRBV5-1 and TRBJ1-3, with a tentative D call TRBD1 (5 bases). Trimming took 5 bases from V and 0 from J, leaving 12 bases between them. Germline V gene data show CDR1 as SGHRS and CDR2 as YFSETQ. This CDR3 comprises 15 residues. The chain's CDR3 is CASRLGASSGNTIYF. The DNA of the CDR3 is TGCGCCAGCAGGCTCGGGGCAAGCTCTGGAAACACCATATATTTT.

The V and J genes are TRBV5-6 and TRBJ1-6; D may be TRBD1 (6 bases). CDR3 length equals 14 residues. CDR1 and CDR2 (germline): SGHDT, YYEEEE. V was shortened by 6 bases and J by 4 bases, with 11 bases between the two germline ends. CDR3 DNA: TGTGCCAGCACCGTTCAGGGGTATAATTCACCCCTCCACTTT. Protein sequence: CASTVQGYNSPLHF.

This clonotype was counted ten times or more. V and J are TRBV20-1 and TRBJ2-2; 15 bases are a match to TRBD2. The V segment lost 5 bases and the J segment 5 bases; nucleotides outside the gene matches: 12. The CDR3 sequence is 18 residues long. Per germline, CDR1 DFQATT and CDR2 SNEGSKA (reference sequence). The CDR3 protein is CSARSGTSGGPGTGELFF. CDR3 DNA sequence: TGCAGTGCTCGATCCGGGACTAGCGGGGGGCCAGGGACCGGGGAGCTGTTTTTT.

This clonotype was recorded many times. The chain is built from TRBV13 and TRBJ2-1, with TRBD1 identical over 8 bases. Trimming removed 1 base from V and 7 bases from J; junction bases left unmatched: 6. This CDR3 contains 15 residues. Per the germline V gene, CDR1 is PRHDT and CDR2 is FYEKMQ (reference sequence). Written as DNA, the CDR3 is TGTGCCAGCAGCTTAGTAGCAGGGGGCCGGAATGAGCAGTTCTTC. It yields the protein CASSLVAGGRNEQFF. Based on the CDR3 plus reference TRBV13 and TRBJ2-1, the full variable domain is AAGVIQSPRHLIKEKRETATLKCYPIPRHDTVYWYQQGPGQDPQFLISFYEKMQSDKGSIPDRFSAQQFSDYHSELNMSSLELGDSALYFCASSLVAGGRNEQFFGPGTRLTVL.

The chain is built from TRBV20-1 and TRBJ2-3; the match to TRBD1 covers 8 bases. The V and J ends lost 5 bases and 2 bases, in that order; junction bases with no gene match: 6. CDR3 length equals 14 residues. CDR1 and CDR2 from the germline V gene are DFQATT and SNEGSKA (reference sequence). CDR3 coding DNA: TGCAGTGCTCGGGGGACAGGATACACAGATACGCAGTATTTT. Translated, it gives CSARGTGYTDTQYF.

This clonotype was counted ten times or more. The genes are TRBV24-1 and TRBJ2-5; 9 nucleotides match TRBD2. CDR1 is KGHDR, CDR2 SFDVKD, per germline. Trimming at V came to 4 bases and at J to 2 bases, leaving 4 bases not matched to a gene. CDR3 length: 15 amino acids. The CDR3: CATSDGTSPQETQYF. CDR3 in DNA: TGTGCCACCAGTGACGGGACTAGCCCACAAGAGACCCAGTACTTC.

This clonotype was counted between two and nine times. The rearrangement links TRBV29-1 to TRBJ2-5; D possibly corresponds to TRBD2 (6 bases). CDR1 and CDR2 (germline): SQVTM, ANQGSEA. V lost 3 bases and J lost 5, with 25 bases in between. The CDR3 totals 17 residues. The CDR3 sequence: CSVEEPWDLVGEETQYF. CDR3 in DNA: TGCAGCGTTGAGGAGCCTTGGGACTTAGTGGGCGAGGAGACCCAGTACTTC.